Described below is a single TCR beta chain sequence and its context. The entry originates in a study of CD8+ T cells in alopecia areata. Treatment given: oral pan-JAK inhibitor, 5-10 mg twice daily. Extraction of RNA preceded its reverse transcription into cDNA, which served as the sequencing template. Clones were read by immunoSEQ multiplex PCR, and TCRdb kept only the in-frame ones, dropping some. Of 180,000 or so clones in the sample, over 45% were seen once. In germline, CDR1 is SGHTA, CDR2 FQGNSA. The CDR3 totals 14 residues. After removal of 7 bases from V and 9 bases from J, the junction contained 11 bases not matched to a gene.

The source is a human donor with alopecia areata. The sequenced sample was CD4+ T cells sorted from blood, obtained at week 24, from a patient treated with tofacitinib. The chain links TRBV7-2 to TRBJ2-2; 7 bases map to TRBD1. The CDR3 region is CASIPDRVTRELFF. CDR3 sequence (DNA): TGTGCCAGCATCCCAGACAGGGTGACGCGGGAGCTGTTTTTT. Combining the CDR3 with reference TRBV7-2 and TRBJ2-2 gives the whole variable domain GAGVSQSPSNKVTEKGKDVELRCDPISGHTALYWYRQSLGQGLEFLIYFQGNSAPDKSGLPSDRFSAERTGGSVSTLTIQRTQQEDSAVYLCASIPDRVTRELFFGEGSRLTVL.